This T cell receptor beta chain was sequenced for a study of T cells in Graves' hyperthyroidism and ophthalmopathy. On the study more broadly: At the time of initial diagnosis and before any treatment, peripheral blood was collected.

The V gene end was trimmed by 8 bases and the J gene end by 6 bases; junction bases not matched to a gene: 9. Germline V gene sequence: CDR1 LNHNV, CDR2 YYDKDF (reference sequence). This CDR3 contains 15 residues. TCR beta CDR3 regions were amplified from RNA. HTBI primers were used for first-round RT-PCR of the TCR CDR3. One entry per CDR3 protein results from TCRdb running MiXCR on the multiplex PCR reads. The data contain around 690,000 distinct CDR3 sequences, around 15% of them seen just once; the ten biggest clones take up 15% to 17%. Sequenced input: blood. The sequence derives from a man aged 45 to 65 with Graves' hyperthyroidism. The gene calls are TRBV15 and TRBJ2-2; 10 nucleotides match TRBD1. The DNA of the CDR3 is TGTGCCACCCTTCGGGACAGGGGTATAGCCGGGGAGCTGTTTTTT. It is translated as CATLRDRGIAGELFF.